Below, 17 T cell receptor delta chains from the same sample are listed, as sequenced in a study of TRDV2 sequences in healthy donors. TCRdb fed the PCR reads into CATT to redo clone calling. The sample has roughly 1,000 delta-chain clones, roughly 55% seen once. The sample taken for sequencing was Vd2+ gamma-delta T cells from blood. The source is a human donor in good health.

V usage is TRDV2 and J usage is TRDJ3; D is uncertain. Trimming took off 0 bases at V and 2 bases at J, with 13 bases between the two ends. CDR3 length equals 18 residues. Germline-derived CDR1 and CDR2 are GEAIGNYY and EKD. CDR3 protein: CACDTGGAQTWDTRQMFF. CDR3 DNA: TGTGCCTGTGACACCGGAGGGGCCCAAACCTGGGACACCCGACAGATGTTTTTC.

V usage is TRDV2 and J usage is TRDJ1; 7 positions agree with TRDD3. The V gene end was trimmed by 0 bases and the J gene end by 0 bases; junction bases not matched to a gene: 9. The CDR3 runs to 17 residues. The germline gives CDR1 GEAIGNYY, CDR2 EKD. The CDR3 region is CACDTLGDRVDTDKLIF. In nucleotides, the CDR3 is TGTGCCTGTGACACCTTGGGGGACCGCGTTGACACCGATAAACTCATCTTT.

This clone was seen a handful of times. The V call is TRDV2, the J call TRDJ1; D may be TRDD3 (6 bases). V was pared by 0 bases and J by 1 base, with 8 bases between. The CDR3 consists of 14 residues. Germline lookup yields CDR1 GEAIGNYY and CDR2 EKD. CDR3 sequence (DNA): TGTGCCTGTGACACCGTGGGGGGCACCGATAAACTCATCTTT. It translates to CACDTVGGTDKLIF.

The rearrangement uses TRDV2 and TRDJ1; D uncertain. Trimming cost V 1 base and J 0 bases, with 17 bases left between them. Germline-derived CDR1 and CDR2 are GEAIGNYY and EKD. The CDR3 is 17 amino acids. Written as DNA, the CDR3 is TGTGCCTGTGACACAATTGGGTCAGGGCCTCACACCGATAAACTCATCTTT. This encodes CACDTIGSGPHTDKLIF.

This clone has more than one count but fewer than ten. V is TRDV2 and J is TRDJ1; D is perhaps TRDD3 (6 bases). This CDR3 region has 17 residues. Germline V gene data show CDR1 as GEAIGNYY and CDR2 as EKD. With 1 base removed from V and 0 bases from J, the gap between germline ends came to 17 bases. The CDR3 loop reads CACDTIPTGDHTDKLIF. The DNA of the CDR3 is TGTGCCTGTGACACAATCCCTACGGGGGACCACACCGATAAACTCATCTTT.

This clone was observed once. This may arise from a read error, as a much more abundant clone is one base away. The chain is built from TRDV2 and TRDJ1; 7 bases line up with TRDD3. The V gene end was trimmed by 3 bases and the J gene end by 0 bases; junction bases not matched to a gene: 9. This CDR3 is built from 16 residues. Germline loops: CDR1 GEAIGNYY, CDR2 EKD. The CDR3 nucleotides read TGTGCCTGTGACCCATTGGGGGAGACGTACACCGATAAACTCATCTTT. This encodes CACDPLGETYTDKLIF.

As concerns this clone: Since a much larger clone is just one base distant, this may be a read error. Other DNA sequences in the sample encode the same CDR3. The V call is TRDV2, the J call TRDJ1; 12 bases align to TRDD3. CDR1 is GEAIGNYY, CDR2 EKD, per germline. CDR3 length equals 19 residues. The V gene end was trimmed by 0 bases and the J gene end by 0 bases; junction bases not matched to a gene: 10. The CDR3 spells CACDTILGTGGYNTDKLIF. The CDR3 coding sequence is TGTGCCTGTGACACCATTCTGGGTACTGGGGGATACAACACCGATAAACTCATCTTT.

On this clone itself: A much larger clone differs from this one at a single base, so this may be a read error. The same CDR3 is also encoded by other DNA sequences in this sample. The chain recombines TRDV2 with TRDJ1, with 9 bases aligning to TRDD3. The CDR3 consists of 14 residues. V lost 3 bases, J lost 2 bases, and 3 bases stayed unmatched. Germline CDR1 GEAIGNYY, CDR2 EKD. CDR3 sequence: CACDSLGDTDKLIF. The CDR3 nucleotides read TGTGCCTGTGACTCTCTGGGGGATACCGATAAACTCATCTTT.

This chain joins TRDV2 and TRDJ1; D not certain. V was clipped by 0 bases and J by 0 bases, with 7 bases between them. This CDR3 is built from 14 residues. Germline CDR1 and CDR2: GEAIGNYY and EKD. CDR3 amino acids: CACDTVDYTDKLIF. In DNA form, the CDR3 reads TGTGCCTGTGACACCGTCGATTACACCGATAAACTCATCTTT.

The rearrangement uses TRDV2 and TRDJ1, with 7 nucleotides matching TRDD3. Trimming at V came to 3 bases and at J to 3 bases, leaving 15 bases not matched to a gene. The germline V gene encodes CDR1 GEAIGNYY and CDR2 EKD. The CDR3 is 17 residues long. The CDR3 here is CACDQIPGDSGADKLIF. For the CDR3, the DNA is TGTGCCTGTGACCAGATACCGGGGGATTCGGGGGCCGATAAACTCATCTTT.

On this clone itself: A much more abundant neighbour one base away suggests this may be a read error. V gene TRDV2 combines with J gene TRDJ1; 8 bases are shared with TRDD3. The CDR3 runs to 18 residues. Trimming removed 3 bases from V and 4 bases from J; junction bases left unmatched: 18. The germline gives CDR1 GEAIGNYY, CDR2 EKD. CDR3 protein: CACDPVPTGGQPHDKLIF. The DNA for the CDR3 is TGTGCCTGTGACCCGGTTCCCACTGGGGGCCAGCCTCACGATAAACTCATCTTT.

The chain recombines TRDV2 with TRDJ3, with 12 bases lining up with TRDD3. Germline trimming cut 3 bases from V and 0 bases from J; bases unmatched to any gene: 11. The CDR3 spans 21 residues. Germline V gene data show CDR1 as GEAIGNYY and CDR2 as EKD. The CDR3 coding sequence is TGTGCCTGTGACCTTGTACTGGGGGATACCCCCAGCTCCTGGGACACCCGACAGATGTTTTTC. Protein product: CACDLVLGDTPSSWDTRQMFF.

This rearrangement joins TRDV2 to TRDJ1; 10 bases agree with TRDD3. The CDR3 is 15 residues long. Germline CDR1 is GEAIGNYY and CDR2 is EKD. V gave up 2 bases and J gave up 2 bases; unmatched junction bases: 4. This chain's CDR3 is CACDSLGDKTDKLIF. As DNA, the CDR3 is TGTGCCTGTGACAGTCTGGGGGATAAAACCGATAAACTCATCTTT.

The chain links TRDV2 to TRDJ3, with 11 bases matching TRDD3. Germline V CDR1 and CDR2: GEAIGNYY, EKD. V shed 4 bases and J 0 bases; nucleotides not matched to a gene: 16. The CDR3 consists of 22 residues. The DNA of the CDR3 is TGTGCCTGTGATTCTACCGTACTGGGGGATAAGCCGAGCTCCTGGGACACCCGACAGATGTTTTTC. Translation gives CACDSTVLGDKPSSWDTRQMFF.

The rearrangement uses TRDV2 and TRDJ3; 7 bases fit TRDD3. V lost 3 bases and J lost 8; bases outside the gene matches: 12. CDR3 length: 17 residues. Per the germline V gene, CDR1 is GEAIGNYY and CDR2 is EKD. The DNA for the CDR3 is TGTGCCTGTGACTTACTGGGGATCGACGGGCACACCCGACAGATGTTTTTC. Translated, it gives CACDLLGIDGHTRQMFF.

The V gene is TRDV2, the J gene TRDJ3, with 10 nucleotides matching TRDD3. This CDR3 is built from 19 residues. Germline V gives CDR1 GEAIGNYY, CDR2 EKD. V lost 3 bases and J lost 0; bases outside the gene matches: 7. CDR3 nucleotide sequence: TGTGCCTGTGACGGTCCACTGGGGGATCGCTCCTGGGACACCCGACAGATGTTTTTC. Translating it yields CACDGPLGDRSWDTRQMFF.

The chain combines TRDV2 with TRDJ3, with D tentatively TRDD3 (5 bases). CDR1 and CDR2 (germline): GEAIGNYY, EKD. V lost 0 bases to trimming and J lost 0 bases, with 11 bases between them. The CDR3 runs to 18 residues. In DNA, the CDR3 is TGTGCCTGTGACACCATGGGATCGAGCTCCTGGGACACCCGACAGATGTTTTTC. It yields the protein CACDTMGSSSWDTRQMFF.